This T cell receptor beta chain is drawn from a study of blood T cell repertoires in COVID-19. Study at large: The samples span acute and convalescent COVID-19 from the United States, Italy and Spain. The analysed material was cDNA or gDNA that came from T cells, B-cell-depleted T cells, or PBMCs.

Enrolled during active infection, Seattle patients were then followed longitudinally. The CDR3 loop spans 14 amino acids. Between the trimmed V and J ends, which lost 0 bases and 4 bases, there was a span of 11 bases. Germline CDR1 is SGHRS and CDR2 is YFSETQ. Authors' processing steps: Quantification of nucleated cells was approximated via reference gene primer amplification. Produced via immunoSEQ multiplex PCR; TCRdb's table is partial and in-frame only. The DNA gave D and trimming, while V, J and clone size come from that table. The sample has approximately 40,000 clones; nearly 90% are singletons.

The genes are TRBV5-1 and TRBJ2-7, with TRBD2 as a possible D gene (5 bases). This TCR came from a man in his sixties with COVID-19, enrolled during active disease. The sample taken for sequencing was peripheral blood. This CDR3 is CASSLEGVRYEQYF. The DNA for the CDR3 is TGCGCCAGCAGCTTGGAGGGAGTTAGGTACGAGCAGTACTTC.